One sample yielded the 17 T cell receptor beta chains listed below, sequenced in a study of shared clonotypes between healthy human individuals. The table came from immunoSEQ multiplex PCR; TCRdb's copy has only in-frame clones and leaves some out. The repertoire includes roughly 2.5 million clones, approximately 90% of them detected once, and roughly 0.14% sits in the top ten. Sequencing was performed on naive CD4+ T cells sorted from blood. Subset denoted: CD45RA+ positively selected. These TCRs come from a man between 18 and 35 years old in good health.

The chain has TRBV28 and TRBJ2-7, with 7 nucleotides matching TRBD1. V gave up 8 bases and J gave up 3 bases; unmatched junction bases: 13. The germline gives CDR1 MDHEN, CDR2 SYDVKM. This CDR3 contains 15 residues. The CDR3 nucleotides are TGTGCCAGCGCCTCGAGACAGGGTATATTCTACGAGCAGTACTTC. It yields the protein CASASRQGIFYEQYF. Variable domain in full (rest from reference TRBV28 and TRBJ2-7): DVKVTQSSRYLVKRTGEKVFLECVQDMDHENMFWYRQDPGLGLRLIYFSYDVKMKEKGDIPEGYSVSREKKERFSLILESASTNQTSMYLCASASRQGIFYEQYFGPGTRLTVT.

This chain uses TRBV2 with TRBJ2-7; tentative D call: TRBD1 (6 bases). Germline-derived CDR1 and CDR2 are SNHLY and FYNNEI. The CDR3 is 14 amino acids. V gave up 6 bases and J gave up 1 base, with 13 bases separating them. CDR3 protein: CASRADRLSYEQYF. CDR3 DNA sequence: TGTGCCAGCAGGGCCGACAGGTTGTCCTACGAGCAGTACTTC.

CDR3 amino acids: CASSYAGQGTEAFF. CDR3 coding DNA: TGTGCCAGCAGCTACGCAGGACAGGGCACTGAAGCTTTCTTT. The V call is TRBV7-9, the J call TRBJ1-1; 8 nucleotides agree with TRBD1. V shed 4 bases and J 4 bases; nucleotides not matched to a gene: 5. CDR3 length: 14 residues. In germline, CDR1 is SEHNR, CDR2 FQNEAQ (reference sequence). Complete variable domain (other parts from reference TRBV7-9 and TRBJ1-1): DTGVSQNPRHKITKRGQNVTFRCDPISEHNRLYWYRQTLGQGPEFLTYFQNEAQLEKSRLLSDRFSAERPKGSFSTLEIQRTEQGDSAMYLCASSYAGQGTEAFFGQGTRLTVV.

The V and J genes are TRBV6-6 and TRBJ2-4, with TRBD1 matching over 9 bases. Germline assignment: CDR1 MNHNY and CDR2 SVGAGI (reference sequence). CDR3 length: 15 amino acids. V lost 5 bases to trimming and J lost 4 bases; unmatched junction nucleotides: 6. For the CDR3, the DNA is TGTGCCAGCAGTCCCGACGGGACAGGGAAAAACATTCAGTACTTC. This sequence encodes CASSPDGTGKNIQYF.

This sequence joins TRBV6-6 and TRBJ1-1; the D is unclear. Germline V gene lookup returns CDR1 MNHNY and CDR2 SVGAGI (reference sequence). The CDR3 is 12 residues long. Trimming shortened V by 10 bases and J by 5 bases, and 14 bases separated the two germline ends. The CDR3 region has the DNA TGTGCCACGCGTTCTACCAGTACTGAAGCTTTCTTT. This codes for CATRSTSTEAFF.

The CDR3 DNA reads TGTGCCAGCAGTGACCCAGGGATTTCCTACAATGAGCAGTTCTTC. Protein sequence: CASSDPGISYNEQFF. V and J are TRBV6-1 and TRBJ2-1, with D perhaps TRBD1 (5 bases). V dropped 3 bases and J dropped 1 base, with 10 bases sitting between them. Per the germline V gene, CDR1 is MNHNS and CDR2 is SASEGT. The CDR3 extends over 15 amino acids.

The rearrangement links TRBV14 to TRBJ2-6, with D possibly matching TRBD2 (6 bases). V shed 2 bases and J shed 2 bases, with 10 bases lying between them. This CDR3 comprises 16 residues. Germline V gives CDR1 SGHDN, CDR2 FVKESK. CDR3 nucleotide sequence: TGTGCCAGCAGCCAAATAGGAGGGGCTGGGGCCAACGTCCTGACTTTC. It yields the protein CASSQIGGAGANVLTF.

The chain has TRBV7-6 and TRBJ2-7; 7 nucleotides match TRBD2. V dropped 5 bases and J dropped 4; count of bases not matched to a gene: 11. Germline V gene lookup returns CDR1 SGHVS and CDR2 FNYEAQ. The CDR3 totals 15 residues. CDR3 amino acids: CASSQQRGGGYEQYF. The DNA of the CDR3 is TGTGCCAGCAGCCAGCAGAGGGGCGGGGGTTACGAGCAGTACTTC.

CDR3 sequence (DNA): TGCAGCGTTACGGCCCTAGACCAAGACTACTATGGCTACACCTTC. Translated: CSVTALDQDYYGYTF. The chain links TRBV29-1 to TRBJ1-2; unclear D gene. The CDR3 runs to 15 residues. Looked up from germline, CDR1 is SQVTM and CDR2 is ANQGSEA. Trimming removed 5 bases from V and 3 bases from J, with 19 bases in between.

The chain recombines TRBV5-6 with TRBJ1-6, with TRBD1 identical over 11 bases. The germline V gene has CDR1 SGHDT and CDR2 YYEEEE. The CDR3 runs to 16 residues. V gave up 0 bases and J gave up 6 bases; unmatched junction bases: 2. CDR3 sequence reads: CASSLAGTGGNSPLHF. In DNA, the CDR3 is TGTGCCAGCAGCTTGGCGGGGACAGGGGGTAATTCACCCCTCCACTTT.

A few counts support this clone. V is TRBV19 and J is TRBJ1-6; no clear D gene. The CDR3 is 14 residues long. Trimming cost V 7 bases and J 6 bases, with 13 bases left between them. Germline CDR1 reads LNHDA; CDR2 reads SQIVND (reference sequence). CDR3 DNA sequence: TGTGCCAGTACACCTCGGGTTACTAATTCACCCCTCCACTTT. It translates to CASTPRVTNSPLHF.

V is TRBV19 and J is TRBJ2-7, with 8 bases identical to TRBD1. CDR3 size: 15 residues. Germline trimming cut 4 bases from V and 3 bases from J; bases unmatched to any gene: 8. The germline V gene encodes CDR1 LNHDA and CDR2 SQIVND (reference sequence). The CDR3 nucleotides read TGTGCCAGTAGTAGTAAGGACAGGGCCTACTACGAGCAGTACTTC. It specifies CASSSKDRAYYEQYF. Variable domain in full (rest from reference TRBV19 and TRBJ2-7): DGGITQSPKYLFRKEGQNVTLSCEQNLNHDAMYWYRQDPGQGLRLIYYSQIVNDFQKGDIAEGYSVSREKKESFPLTVTSAQKNPTAFYLCASSSKDRAYYEQYFGPGTRLTVT.

Written as DNA, the CDR3 is TGTGCCAGCAGTAGGCAGGGTCTTCCAGATACGCAGTATTTT. It specifies CASSRQGLPDTQYF. This rearrangement joins TRBV2 to TRBJ2-3; a possible D gene is TRBD1 (5 bases). The CDR3 length is 14 residues. V shed 5 bases and J shed 4 bases, with 13 bases lying between them. Germline CDR1 is SNHLY and CDR2 is FYNNEI.

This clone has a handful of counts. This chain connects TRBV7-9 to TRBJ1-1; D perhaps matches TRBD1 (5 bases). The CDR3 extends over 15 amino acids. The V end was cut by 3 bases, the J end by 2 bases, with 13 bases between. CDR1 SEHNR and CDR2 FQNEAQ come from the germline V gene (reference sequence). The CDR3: CASSLGRVGNTEAFF. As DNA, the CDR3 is TGTGCCAGCAGCTTGGGCAGGGTTGGCAACACTGAAGCTTTCTTT.

This CDR3 is CAILRADPNYGYTF. The CDR3, as DNA: TGTGCCATACTGAGGGCGGACCCTAACTATGGCTACACCTTC. V gene TRBV10-3 combines with J gene TRBJ1-2; D gene uncertain. The CDR3 is 14 amino acids. Trimming took off 9 bases at V and 0 bases at J, with 14 bases between the two ends. The germline gives CDR1 ENHRY, CDR2 SYGVKD.

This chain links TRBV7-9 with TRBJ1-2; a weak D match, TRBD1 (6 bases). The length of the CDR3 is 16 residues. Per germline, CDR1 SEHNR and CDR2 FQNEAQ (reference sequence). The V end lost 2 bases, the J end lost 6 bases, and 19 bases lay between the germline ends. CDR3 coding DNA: TGTGCCAGCAGCTTACCCTTGAGGGACATCAGCGATGGCTACACCTTC. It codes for CASSLPLRDISDGYTF.

DNA of the CDR3: TGTGCCAGCAGCCCGGGACAGCCGGTAAACATTCAGTACTTC. The encoded protein is CASSPGQPVNIQYF. The chain employs TRBV7-9 and TRBJ2-4, with 7 bases matching TRBD1. The CDR3 covers 14 residues. Per the germline V gene, CDR1 is SEHNR and CDR2 is FQNEAQ (reference sequence). The trim removed 5 bases at V and 6 bases at J, leaving 7 bases unmatched.